This is a list of T cell receptor beta chains from one sample in a study of shared clonotypes between healthy human individuals. Clones were sequenced by immunoSEQ multiplex PCR, and TCRdb holds only the in-frame ones, with some missing. The table lists some 2 million clones, less than 95% of them singletons. Material: naive CD8+ T cells sorted from blood. The receptors shown here come from a young man in good health. Each CDR3 is given without its conserved first and last residue. Each record gives: V gene, J gene, CDR3 protein.

>TRBV6-5|TRBJ2-2
ATKAGGELF
>TRBV9|TRBJ1-5
ASSVEGNNQPQH
>TRBV27|TRBJ2-1
ASSLGQGLFNEQF
>TRBV29-1|TRBJ1-1
SVGGTGLEAF
>TRBV2|TRBJ2-7
ASSEGMGLYEQY
>TRBV13|TRBJ1-1
ASSPGTGVTEAF
>TRBV7-9|TRBJ2-5
ASSLFTGGLEGETQY
>TRBV6-5|TRBJ2-1
ASSYPDSNEQF
>TRBV5-1|TRBJ2-1
ASRELAGGSSYNEQF
>TRBV9|TRBJ1-1
ASSVAIAF
>TRBV28|TRBJ1-1
ASSTTGGEAF
>TRBV10-1|TRBJ1-1
ASSKGQGYTEAF
>TRBV6-1|TRBJ1-5
ASSEGRYSNQPQH
>TRBV6-6|TRBJ2-7
ASSSPWGGGDEQY
>TRBV11-3|TRBJ1-1
ASSFAPNTEAF
>TRBV6-6|TRBJ2-1
ASSLEHGGYNEQF
>TRBV13|TRBJ2-2
ASSLEAGELF
>TRBV29-1|TRBJ2-2
SVEAPRGRPGELF
>TRBV6-1|TRBJ2-7
ASSEASTGTGWWEQY
>TRBV6-1|TRBJ2-1
ASRRDRGGYNEQF
>TRBV5-4|TRBJ2-3
ASSFAGGTTDTQY
>TRBV4-1|TRBJ1-2
ASSQDFTGEGYGYT